These 13 T cell receptor beta chains came from one sample sequenced in a study of human T cells and chemical hapten exposure. Time point denoted: healthy volunteer bleed at 6 weeks. Someone pulled total RNA out of unfractionated whole blood. Using its own MiXCR run on the RACE reads, TCRdb lists one record per CDR3 protein. The sample includes 35,000 to 55,000 distinct CDR3 sequences, about 3.7% seen only once; the top ten take around 6%. The sequencing sample was made of whole blood. Source of these receptors: a human donor in good health. Some clones in this sample may be carry-over from other donors' samples.

In its sample, this clonotype was seen many times. This sequence joins TRBV5-1 and TRBJ2-2, with D possibly being TRBD1 or TRBD2 (5 bases each). Germline V gene sequence: CDR1 SGHRS, CDR2 YFSETQ. Trimming took off 2 bases at V and 2 bases at J, with 13 bases between the two ends. The CDR3 length is 16 residues. DNA of the CDR3: TGCGCCAGCAGCTTAGGGACCGGGCGCAACACCGGGGAGCTGTTTTTT. Encoded protein: CASSLGTGRNTGELFF.

This chain joins TRBV4-1 and TRBJ2-7, with D unresolved. In germline, CDR1 is MGHRA, CDR2 YSYEKL. The CDR3 totals 13 residues. V lost 1 base and J lost 5, with 9 bases in between. This CDR3 reads CASSQVIRNEQYF. For the CDR3, the DNA is TGCGCCAGCAGCCAAGTGATTCGGAACGAGCAGTACTTC.

The table lists this clonotype with many counts. The chain uses TRBV20-1 and TRBJ2-6; D is unresolved. Germline assignment: CDR1 DFQATT and CDR2 SNEGSKA (reference sequence). The CDR3 sequence is 13 residues long. Deletions cut 3 bases from V and 4 bases from J, with 7 bases between. The CDR3: CSASPGGANVLTF. The CDR3 DNA follows: TGCAGTGCTAGCCCCGGGGGGGCCAACGTCCTGACTTTC.

This clonotype was seen more than once but under ten times. The CDR3 sequence is CATAKARGSGSSVEQFF. As DNA, the CDR3 is TGTGCCACCGCCAAGGCCCGGGGAAGCGGGAGCTCCGTTGAGCAGTTCTTC. The J gene is TRBJ2-1, the V gene TRBV24-1; 8 nucleotides line up with TRBD2. CDR3 length: 17 residues. Germline-derived CDR1 and CDR2 are KGHDR and SFDVKD. After removal of 9 bases from V and 9 bases from J, the junction contained 21 bases not matched to a gene.

This clonotype was seen a few times. This sequence joins TRBV4-1 and TRBJ1-1; D is unclear. The CDR3 is 17 residues long. Germline assignment: CDR1 MGHRA and CDR2 YSYEKL. V lost 3 bases and J lost 0, with 17 bases in between. CDR3 DNA sequence: TGCGCCAGCAGCCATATTGGGTTAGGAGCGTTGAACACTGAAGCTTTCTTT. This codes for CASSHIGLGALNTEAFF.

This clonotype was seen a handful of times. CDR3 amino acids: CASSRSGRADHEQYF. The CDR3, as DNA: TGTGCCAGCAGTCGAAGCGGGAGGGCCGACCACGAGCAGTACTTC. The V call is TRBV6-5, the J call TRBJ2-7, with 10 bases fitting TRBD2. The CDR3 is 15 residues long. With V trimmed by 5 bases and J by 5 bases, 9 bases remained unmatched. CDR1 MNHEY and CDR2 SVGAGI come from the germline V gene.

Ten or more counts support this clonotype. CDR3 loop: CASTLTLNEQFF. CDR3 DNA sequence: TGTGCCAGCACCCTAACGTTAAATGAGCAGTTCTTC. The gene calls are TRBV12-3 or TRBV12-4 and TRBJ2-1; no clear D. CDR3 size: 12 residues. Deletions cut 7 bases from V and 7 bases from J, with 11 bases between.

This clonotype was detected ten times or more. The chain combines TRBV12-3 or TRBV12-4 with TRBJ2-7; TRBD2 agrees at 10 bases. The CDR3 consists of 17 residues. The V and J ends lost 5 bases and 1 base, in that order; junction bases with no gene match: 11. The CDR3 DNA follows: TGTGCCAGCAGTCCTATACCGTGGACTAGCGGATCCTACGAGCAGTACTTC. Its translation is CASSPIPWTSGSYEQYF.

This clonotype was detected only a few times. The chain is built from TRBV5-1 and TRBJ2-3; D not certain. V was cut by 5 bases and J by 1 base, with 11 bases left in between. CDR3 size: 14 residues. Germline V gene data show CDR1 as SGHRS and CDR2 as YFSETQ. CDR3 residues: CASSSPGRTDTQYF. CDR3 DNA sequence: TGCGCCAGCAGTTCACCCGGGCGCACAGATACGCAGTATTTT.

The chain employs TRBV15 and TRBJ2-1; tentatively, D is TRBD2 (5 bases). The germline V and J ends were trimmed by 5 bases and 8 bases, with 19 bases remaining between them. Germline loops: CDR1 LNHNV, CDR2 YYDKDF (reference sequence). The CDR3 runs 15 residues. CDR3 nucleotides: TGTGCCACCAGCGAGGGCCAAGGGCCAGCGTATGAGCAGTTCTTC. Its translation: CATSEGQGPAYEQFF.

This clonotype was picked up many times. The chain couples TRBV6-6 to TRBJ2-3, with 9 bases fitting TRBD1. The CDR3 consists of 15 residues. J gave up 3 bases and V 5 bases, and 6 bases lay outside the gene matches. Germline CDR1 and CDR2: MNHNY and SVGAGI (reference sequence). CDR3 nucleotides: TGTGCCAGCAGTCCCAGGGACAGGGTTACAGATACGCAGTATTTT. It specifies CASSPRDRVTDTQYF.

This chain uses TRBV11-3 with TRBJ2-1; 8 bases are a match to TRBD2. Per germline, CDR1 SGHNT and CDR2 YENEEA. V gave up 3 bases and J gave up 6 bases; unmatched junction bases: 13. This CDR3 comprises 17 residues. CDR3 protein: CASSFGGASGNLNEQFF. CDR3 coding DNA: TGTGCCAGCAGCTTCGGGGGGGCTAGCGGTAACCTCAATGAGCAGTTCTTC.

In its sample, this clonotype ranks as medium-sized (0.01 to 0.1%). This sequence joins TRBV6-6 and TRBJ2-2; tentatively, D is TRBD1 (6 bases). Germline-derived CDR1 and CDR2 are MNHNY and SVGAGI (reference sequence). Trimming cost V 5 bases and J 5 bases, with 15 bases left between them. The CDR3 sequence is 15 residues long. The CDR3 nucleotides read TGTGCCAGCAGTCGGACAGCCGCCCAGACCGGGGAGCTGTTTTTT. Residues: CASSRTAAQTGELFF.